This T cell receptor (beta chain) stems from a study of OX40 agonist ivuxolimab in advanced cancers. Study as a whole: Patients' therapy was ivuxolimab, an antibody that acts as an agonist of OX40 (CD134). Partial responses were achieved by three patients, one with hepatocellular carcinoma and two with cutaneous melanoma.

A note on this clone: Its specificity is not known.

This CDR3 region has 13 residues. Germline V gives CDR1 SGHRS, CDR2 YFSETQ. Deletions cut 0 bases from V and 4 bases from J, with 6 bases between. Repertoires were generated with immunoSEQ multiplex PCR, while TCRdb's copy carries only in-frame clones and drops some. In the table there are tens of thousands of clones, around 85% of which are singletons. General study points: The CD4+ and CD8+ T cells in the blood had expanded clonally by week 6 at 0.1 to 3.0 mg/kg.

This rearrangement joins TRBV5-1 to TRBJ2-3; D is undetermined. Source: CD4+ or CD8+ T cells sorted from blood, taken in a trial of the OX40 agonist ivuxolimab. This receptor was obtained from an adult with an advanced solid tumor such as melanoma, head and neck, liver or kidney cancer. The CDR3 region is CASSLAGPDTQYF. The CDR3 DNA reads TGCGCCAGCAGCTTGGCGGGTCCAGATACGCAGTATTTT.